The rows below give T cell receptor beta chains drawn from one sample of a study of human T cells and chemical hapten exposure. TCRdb analysed the RACE reads with MiXCR anew, one entry per CDR3 protein. The table lists tens of thousands of distinct CDR3 sequences, approximately 8.2% of them singletons, with 2.5% to 3% in the top ten. The material sequenced was whole blood. These receptor sequences come from a female donor in good health. Some clones in this sample may be carry-over from other donors' samples. Each CDR3 is given without its conserved first and last residue. A clone size is listed for some rows: how often the clone was seen (once, few, many), or a class if it is expanded.

v_call	j_call	clone_size	cdr3_aa
TRBV7-2	TRBJ2-3	-	ASSQGLALDTQY
TRBV2	TRBJ2-1	-	ASTSLGLAYSEQF
TRBV12-3/TRBV12-4	TRBJ2-1	few	ASSFALGEQF
TRBV6-5	TRBJ2-1	few	ASRYTDNEQF
TRBV30	TRBJ2-4	-	AWTAGKNIQY
TRBV6-2/TRBV6-3	TRBJ2-1	few	ASSYSKDREQF
TRBV27	TRBJ2-7	few	ASRSLAGGDYEQY
TRBV4-1	TRBJ2-7	-	ASSQDLIGAAGTYEQY
TRBV28	TRBJ2-7	many	ASTPGQTFANEQY
TRBV29-1	TRBJ2-3	many	SVGGRASTDTQY
TRBV5-1	TRBJ1-6	-	ASSLAGTGVSPLH
TRBV20-1	TRBJ2-2	many	SARDRVRGTGELF
TRBV6-5	TRBJ1-5	many	ASSTTGEEGQPQH
TRBV2	TRBJ2-7	few	AITGTENYEQY
TRBV6-2/TRBV6-3	TRBJ1-2	many	ASSYPTGDNYGYT
TRBV10-3	TRBJ1-1	many	AISESGLEAF
TRBV20-1	TRBJ2-7	-	SAGWSSYEQY
TRBV12-3/TRBV12-4	TRBJ1-4	many	ASRHEGATNEKLF
TRBV9	TRBJ1-4	few	ASSRGQQDEKLF
TRBV27	TRBJ2-3	many	ASRIIAGGGQDTQY
TRBV7-9	TRBJ1-5	many	ASSLGRQGLNQPQH
TRBV6-5	TRBJ1-3	many	ASKKTGNSGNTIY
TRBV5-1	TRBJ2-7	many	ASSLDTGFPYEQY
TRBV20-1	TRBJ1-5	many	SLGFSNQPQH
TRBV11-1	TRBJ2-1	few	ASSLVYSFNEQF
TRBV19	TRBJ2-4	few	ASSYWGGLAKNIQY
TRBV20-1	TRBJ2-1	-	SARDISRPREQF
TRBV20-1	TRBJ1-1	many	SARALINREHTTEAF
TRBV7-2	TRBJ2-1	-	ASSRGPIPYNEQF
TRBV5-1	TRBJ2-1	-	ASSSGWGKNEQF
TRBV5-1	TRBJ2-5	-	ASKEQGASWETQY
TRBV2	TRBJ2-1	few	ASIEGWLAGGFQF
TRBV2	TRBJ2-3	few	ASSGLLAGGIDTQY
TRBV27	TRBJ2-3	many	ASSSIAGGINTQY
TRBV30	TRBJ2-1	-	AWSLFGNEKF
TRBV6-6	TRBJ2-1	few	ASSLRGTDAYNEQF
TRBV2	TRBJ2-1	-	ASSGLLGWDEQF
TRBV29-1	TRBJ2-2	-	SVERRQGAHTGELF
TRBV9	TRBJ2-5	-	ASSVGERTQETQY
TRBV5-1	TRBJ2-3	few	ASSSSLTSGYTDTQY
TRBV6-4	TRBJ2-2	few	ASSDSGLSTGELF